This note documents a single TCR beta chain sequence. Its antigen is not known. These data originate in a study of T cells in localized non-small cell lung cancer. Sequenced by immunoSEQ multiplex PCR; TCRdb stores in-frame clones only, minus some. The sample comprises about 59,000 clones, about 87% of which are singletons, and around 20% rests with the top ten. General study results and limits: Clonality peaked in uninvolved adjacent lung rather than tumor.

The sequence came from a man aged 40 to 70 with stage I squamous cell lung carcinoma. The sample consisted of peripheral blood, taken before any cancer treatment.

In DNA, the CDR3 is TGTGCCAGCAGCCTCAGTAGGGGTGCCTACGAGCAGTACTTC. This codes for CASSLSRGAYEQYF. The rearrangement links TRBV7-9 to TRBJ2-7; D may be TRBD1 (5 bases). Trimming took off 5 bases at V and 2 bases at J, with 13 bases between the two ends. The CDR3 has 14 amino acids. Germline assignment: CDR1 SEHNR and CDR2 FQNEAQ (reference sequence).